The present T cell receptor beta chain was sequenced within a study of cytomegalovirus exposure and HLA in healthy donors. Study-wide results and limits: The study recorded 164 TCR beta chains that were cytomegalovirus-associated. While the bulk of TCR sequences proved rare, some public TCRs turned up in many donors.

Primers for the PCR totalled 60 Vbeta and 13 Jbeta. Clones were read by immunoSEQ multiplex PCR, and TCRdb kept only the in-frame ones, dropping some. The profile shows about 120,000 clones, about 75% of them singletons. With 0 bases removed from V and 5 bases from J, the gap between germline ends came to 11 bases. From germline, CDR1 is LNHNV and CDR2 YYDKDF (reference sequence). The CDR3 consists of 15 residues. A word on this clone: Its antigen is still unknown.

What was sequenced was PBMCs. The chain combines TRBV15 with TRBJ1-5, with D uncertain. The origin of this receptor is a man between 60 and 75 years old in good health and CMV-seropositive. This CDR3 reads CATSRDFQEYQPQHF. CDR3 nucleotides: TGTGCCACCAGCAGAGACTTTCAGGAATATCAGCCCCAGCATTTT.